These 27 T cell receptor beta chains came from one sample sequenced in a study of CD8 T cells in ankylosing spondylitis. TCRdb recomputed calls from the 5' RACE reads with MiXCR, one row per CDR3 protein. The sample lists approximately 130,000 distinct CDR3 sequences; around 9.3% were seen once. Material for sequencing was blood, either unsorted or a sorted T cell fraction (not recorded which). The receptors come from a male donor with ankylosing spondylitis or in good health (not recorded which).

The genes are TRBV12-3 or TRBV12-4 and TRBJ2-7; TRBD2 aligns across 11 bases. This CDR3 has 14 residues. Unmatched junction bases numbered 5, after V lost 7 bases and J lost 3 bases. The CDR3 DNA follows: TGTGCCAGCACCCCGACTAGCGGGGACTACGAGCAGTACTTC. Amino acid sequence: CASTPTSGDYEQYF.

The gene calls are TRBV7-2 and TRBJ2-7; D is undetermined. Per germline, CDR1 SGHTA and CDR2 FQGNSA. Trimming took 5 bases from V and 2 from J, leaving 4 bases between them. This CDR3 is built from 11 residues. DNA for the CDR3: TGTGCCAGCAGCACGACCTACGAGCAGTACTTC. It codes for CASSTTYEQYF.

This clonotype has at least ten counts. V and J are TRBV9 and TRBJ2-7; 10 nucleotides match TRBD2. Germline-derived CDR1 and CDR2 are SGDLS and YYNGEE. The J segment lost 5 bases and the V segment lost 0 bases, leaving 8 bases of the junction unmatched. The CDR3 covers 16 residues. The CDR3 spells CASSVGSSGSSNEQYF. CDR3 bases: TGTGCCAGCAGCGTAGGTTCTAGCGGGAGTAGCAACGAGCAGTACTTC.

This clonotype was seen repeatedly, ten times or more. The gene calls are TRBV3-1 and TRBJ1-1; maybe TRBD1 (6 bases). V lost 0 bases and J lost 1, with 9 bases in between. Per the germline V gene, CDR1 is LGHDT and CDR2 is YNNKEL (reference sequence). This CDR3 is built from 15 residues. The CDR3 sequence is CASSQDGRGNTEAFF. The CDR3 nucleotides read TGTGCCAGCAGCCAAGACGGCAGGGGGAACACTGAAGCTTTCTTT.

This clonotype was seen many times. V gene TRBV7-2 combines with J gene TRBJ2-7, with D possibly matching TRBD1 (5 bases). Germline lookup yields CDR1 SGHTA and CDR2 FQGNSA. There are 12 residues in the CDR3. Trimming left V 7 bases short and J 2 bases short, with 9 bases between. The CDR3 DNA sequence: TGTGCCAGCAACAAGGACACCTACGAGCAGTACTTC. Translated, it gives CASNKDTYEQYF.

The sample holds many counts of this clonotype. The chain couples TRBV12-3 or TRBV12-4 to TRBJ2-3; no clear D. V lost 5 bases and J lost 0, with 9 bases in between. There are 14 residues in the CDR3. The CDR3: CASSAETSTDTQYF. Written as DNA, the CDR3 is TGTGCCAGCAGTGCGGAGACTAGCACAGATACGCAGTATTTT.

This clonotype was picked up many times. The chain couples TRBV18 to TRBJ2-5; 7 bases fit TRBD1. This CDR3 is built from 14 residues. The J segment lost 1 base and the V segment lost 3 bases, leaving 2 bases of the junction unmatched. Germline V lookup: CDR1 KGHSH, CDR2 LQKENI. CDR3 bases: TGTGCCAGCTCACCGGGACAGATCCAAGAGACCCAGTACTTC. Translation gives CASSPGQIQETQYF. The variable domain in full, completed from reference TRBV18 and TRBJ2-5, reads NAGVMQNPRHLVRRRGQEARLRCSPMKGHSHVYWYRQLPEEGLKFMVYLQKENIIDESGMPKERFSAEFPKEGPSILRIQQVVRGDSAAYFCASSPGQIQETQYFGPGTRLLVL.

This clonotype came up many times. V gene TRBV5-4 combines with J gene TRBJ2-3; D call uncertain. V lost 3 bases and J lost 4, with 6 bases in between. Germline CDR1 is SGHNT and CDR2 is YYREEE (reference sequence). This CDR3 comprises 12 residues. The CDR3 sequence: CASSSESDTQYF. The DNA of the CDR3 is TGTGCCAGCAGCTCAGAATCAGATACGCAGTATTTT. The entire variable domain, with the rest obtained from reference TRBV5-4 and TRBJ2-3, is as follows: ETGVTQSPTHLIKTRGQQVTLRCSSQSGHNTVSWYQQALGQGPQFIFQYYREEENGRGNFPPRFSGLQFPNYSSELNVNALELDDSALYLCASSSESDTQYFGPGTRLTVL.

The table lists this clonotype with many counts. The CDR3 loop reads CASTWTADQETQYF. In DNA form, the CDR3 reads TGTGCCAGCACCTGGACAGCCGACCAAGAGACCCAGTACTTC. V gene TRBV2 combines with J gene TRBJ2-5; D may be TRBD1 (6 bases). Trimming stripped 7 bases from V and 0 bases from J, with 12 bases between. The CDR3 is 14 amino acids. Per the germline V gene, CDR1 is SNHLY and CDR2 is FYNNEI.

The CDR3 DNA follows: TGCAGTGCTAGAGGGGGAACAGGGGGCTTTATGAACACTGAAGCTTTCTTT. It translates to CSARGGTGGFMNTEAFF. The chain has TRBV20-1 and TRBJ1-1; 9 positions match TRBD1. With 1 base clipped from V and 0 bases from J, the junction kept 9 bases outside the gene matches. CDR1 and CDR2 from the germline V gene are DFQATT and SNEGSKA (reference sequence). CDR3 length: 17 residues.

This clonotype was counted ten times or more. The chain links TRBV6-2 or TRBV6-3 to TRBJ1-1; 8 bases match TRBD1. Germline V lookup: CDR1 MNHEY, CDR2 SVGEGT. V dropped 4 bases and J dropped 4; count of bases not matched to a gene: 8. The CDR3 runs 15 residues. Written as DNA, the CDR3 is TGTGCCAGCAGTTCTTGGACAGGGAAGACCACTGAAGCTTTCTTT. As protein: CASSSWTGKTTEAFF.

In this sample, this clonotype turned up many times. This chain joins TRBV12-3 or TRBV12-4 and TRBJ2-2; no reliable D call. The CDR3 runs to 13 residues. Between the trimmed V and J ends, which lost 6 bases and 6 bases, there was a span of 11 bases. The CDR3 DNA follows: TGTGCCAGCAGCTATTTAGGAGCCGGGGAGCTGTTTTTT. As protein: CASSYLGAGELFF.

This clonotype was picked up a small number of times. This chain joins TRBV12-3 or TRBV12-4 and TRBJ2-7; TRBD1 matches at 8 bases. The CDR3 loop spans 15 amino acids. The trim removed 7 bases at V and 2 bases at J, leaving 10 bases unmatched. CDR3 DNA: TGTGCCAGCACCAACAGACAGGGACAGGCCTACGAGCAGTACTTC. Translated: CASTNRQGQAYEQYF.

This clonotype was seen a handful of times. The V and J genes are TRBV21-1 and TRBJ2-1; TRBD2 was called by the table and not checked on the DNA. TRBV21-1 is reported as a pseudogene. This CDR3 has 13 amino acids. This CDR3 is CARGTSGRDEQFF. CDR3 DNA sequence: TGTGCCAGAGGGACTAGCGGGAGGGATGAGCAGTTCTTC.

This clonotype was recorded at least ten times. This chain uses TRBV18 with TRBJ2-5; 9 nucleotides match TRBD1. The CDR3 length is 17 residues. From germline, CDR1 is KGHSH and CDR2 LQKENI. V lost 4 bases, J lost 1 base, and 10 bases stayed unmatched. This chain's CDR3 is CASSLRDRDLGQETQYF. Written as DNA, the CDR3 is TGTGCCAGCTCACTCCGGGACAGGGATTTGGGCCAAGAGACCCAGTACTTC.

This chain joins TRBV7-2 and TRBJ2-2; 9 bases map to TRBD1. This CDR3 region has 15 residues. Germline V gene sequence: CDR1 SGHTA, CDR2 FQGNSA. The junction had 1 base not matched to a gene; V was cut back by 1 base and J by 4 bases. The CDR3 reads CASSLVTGGTGELFF. CDR3 nucleotide sequence: TGTGCCAGCAGCTTAGTGACAGGGGGCACCGGGGAGCTGTTTTTT.

This clonotype was found many times. V and J are TRBV7-2 and TRBJ1-6, with 9 bases that match TRBD1. The CDR3 totals 14 residues. Germline trimming cut 5 bases from V and 12 bases from J; bases unmatched to any gene: 8. The germline CDR1 and CDR2 sequences are SGHTA and FQGNSA. The CDR3 protein is CASSNRDRAGPLHF. CDR3 bases: TGTGCCAGCAGCAACCGGGACAGGGCCGGACCCCTCCACTTT. The full variable domain, completed using reference TRBV7-2 and TRBJ1-6, is GAGVSQSPSNKVTEKGKDVELRCDPISGHTALYWYRQSLGQGLEFLIYFQGNSAPDKSGLPSDRFSAERTGGSVSTLTIQRTQQEDSAVYLCASSNRDRAGPLHFGNGTRLTVT.

Only one count was recorded for this clonotype. The V call is TRBV7-2, the J call TRBJ2-5; TRBD2 agrees at 14 bases. With V trimmed by 4 bases and J by 6 bases, 7 bases remained unmatched. The germline CDR1 and CDR2 sequences are SGHTA and FQGNSA. The CDR3 length is 16 residues. CDR3 sequence: CASSSGTSGSGKTQYF. The CDR3 nucleotides read TGTGCCAGCAGCTCCGGGACTAGCGGGAGTGGGAAGACCCAGTACTTC.

This clonotype was counted ten times or more. The genes are TRBV29-1 and TRBJ2-1; 12 positions match TRBD2. V was pared by 5 bases and J by 8 bases, with 10 bases of the junction left unmatched. The CDR3 spans 15 residues. Germline V gene data show CDR1 as SQVTM and CDR2 as ANQGSEA. The CDR3 protein is CSVSRRLAGDYEQFF. The CDR3 DNA reads TGCAGCGTTTCCAGAAGACTAGCGGGAGATTATGAGCAGTTCTTC.

The sample holds many counts of this clonotype. This rearrangement joins TRBV7-8 to TRBJ2-7; weak D call: TRBD1 (6 bases). Germline V gives CDR1 SGHVS, CDR2 FQNEAQ. Deletions cut 5 bases from V and 5 bases from J, with 28 bases between. The length of the CDR3 is 18 residues. This CDR3 is CASSPQVGYRDGFNEQYF. The CDR3 bases are TGTGCCAGCAGCCCCCAGGTCGGTTACAGGGACGGCTTTAACGAGCAGTACTTC. The full variable domain, completed using reference TRBV7-8 and TRBJ2-7, is GAGVSQSPRYKVAKRGQDVALRCDPISGHVSLFWYQQALGQGPEFLTYFQNEAQLDKSGLPSDRFFAERPEGSVSTLKIQRTQQEDSAVYLCASSPQVGYRDGFNEQYFGPGTRLTVT.

This clonotype was seen repeatedly, ten times or more. The chain couples TRBV7-9 to TRBJ1-3, with 10 bases fitting TRBD1. From germline, CDR1 is SEHNR and CDR2 FQNEAQ (reference sequence). Germline trimming cut 5 bases from V and 2 bases from J; bases unmatched to any gene: 3. The CDR3 sequence is 15 residues long. CDR3 sequence reads: CASSRQGAAGNTIYF. For the CDR3, the DNA is TGTGCCAGCAGCAGACAGGGGGCGGCTGGAAACACCATATATTTT.

The chain carries TRBV5-1 and TRBJ2-2; TRBD1 matches at 7 bases. J gave up 0 bases and V 2 bases, and 13 bases lay outside the gene matches. The CDR3 is 19 residues long. Germline V gene sequence: CDR1 SGHRS, CDR2 YFSETQ. The CDR3 is CASSFLGLSTGPNTGELFF. CDR3 bases: TGCGCCAGCAGCTTCTTGGGATTGTCGACAGGGCCGAACACCGGGGAGCTGTTTTTT.

At least ten counts were recorded for this clonotype. The rearrangement joins TRBV29-1 to TRBJ2-7, with TRBD1 as a possible D gene (6 bases). The CDR3 runs to 13 residues. Deletions cut 5 bases from V and 8 bases from J, with 19 bases between. Germline assignment: CDR1 SQVTM and CDR2 ANQGSEA. In nucleotides, the CDR3 is TGCAGCGTTTCTTCCCTCCCGGACAGCCAGCAGTACTTC. As protein: CSVSSLPDSQQYF.

This clonotype has only a few counts. The rearrangement links TRBV7-9 to TRBJ2-2; maybe TRBD2 (5 bases). Germline lookup yields CDR1 SEHNR and CDR2 FQNEAQ (reference sequence). Trimming removed 2 bases at V and 7 bases at J, with 8 bases between. This CDR3 is 13 amino acids long. Here the CDR3 reads CASSLIRDGELFF. CDR3 nucleotide sequence: TGTGCCAGCAGCTTAATTCGGGACGGGGAGCTGTTTTTT.

The chain employs TRBV20-1 and TRBJ2-5, with D maybe TRBD2 (6 bases). Germline CDR1 reads DFQATT; CDR2 reads SNEGSKA (reference sequence). The V end lost 6 bases, the J end lost 0 bases, and 17 bases lay between the germline ends. CDR3 size: 15 residues. CDR3 in amino acids: CSADPGEPYQETQYF. The CDR3, as DNA: TGCAGTGCCGATCCGGGAGAACCGTACCAAGAGACCCAGTACTTC.

This clonotype was recorded many times. The chain has TRBV5-1 and TRBJ2-1; a possible D gene is TRBD2 (5 bases). Trimming left V 4 bases short and J 7 bases short, with 18 bases between. The CDR3 loop spans 15 amino acids. CDR1 is SGHRS and CDR2 is YFSETQ in the germline V gene. The CDR3 DNA reads as TGCGCCAGCAGCCCGAGCGGTTCAACGTTAAATGAGCAGTTCTTC. This gives the protein CASSPSGSTLNEQFF.

This clonotype was counted at least ten times. The rearrangement uses TRBV5-1 and TRBJ2-2, with D possibly matching TRBD2 (6 bases). Germline V lookup: CDR1 SGHRS, CDR2 YFSETQ. CDR3 length: 15 residues. V was clipped by 4 bases and J by 2 bases, with 12 bases between them. The CDR3: CASSRVGGNTGELFF. CDR3 DNA sequence: TGCGCCAGCAGCAGGGTCGGGGGAAACACCGGGGAGCTGTTTTTT.